The 8 T cell receptor beta chains below come from one sample, sequenced in a study of technical replicates of blood from a few donors. Profiling relied on immunoSEQ multiplex PCR, and the TCRdb table lists in-frame clones only, not all of them. The table lists 60,000 to 80,000 clones, approximately 90% of them singletons. Material: PBMCs. These receptors originate from a human donor in good health. Some clones in this sample may be carry-over from other donors' samples.

V is TRBV5-3 and J is TRBJ1-6; 10 bases agree with TRBD1. TRBV5-3 has ORF status, its function being uncertain. Germline trimming cut 5 bases from V and 10 bases from J; bases unmatched to any gene: 9. This CDR3 has 15 residues. CDR3 sequence (DNA): TGTGCCAGAAGAAACTCCGGGACAGGGGACTCACCCCTCCACTTT. Translating it yields CARRNSGTGDSPLHF.

The chain carries TRBV9 and TRBJ2-5; possible D gene TRBD1, 6 bases. V was shortened by 4 bases and J by 2 bases, with 18 bases between the two germline ends. Germline CDR1 is SGDLS and CDR2 is YYNGEE. This CDR3 spans 16 amino acids. The CDR3 region has the DNA TGTGCCAGCAGCCCAAGCAGGGGTCACCAACAAGAGACCCAGTACTTC. Its protein is CASSPSRGHQQETQYF.

V is TRBV30 and J is TRBJ2-4; the D is unclear. The germline gives CDR1 GTSNPN, CDR2 SVGIG (reference sequence). Trimming left V 1 base short and J 7 bases short, with 8 bases between. The CDR3 extends over 12 amino acids. CDR3 nucleotide sequence: TGTGCCTGGAGTGACACCAGGAACATTCAGTACTTC. Its protein is CAWSDTRNIQYF.

This sequence joins TRBV9 and TRBJ1-5; D gene unclear. V was shortened by 0 bases and J by 4 bases, with 11 bases between the two germline ends. The CDR3 consists of 15 residues. Germline-derived CDR1 and CDR2 are SGDLS and YYNGEE. This chain's CDR3 is CASSVDPGSNQPQHF. The CDR3 bases are TGTGCCAGCAGCGTAGATCCCGGGTCGAATCAGCCCCAGCATTTT.

Note on this clone: A much larger clonotype is one base distant, so this may be a read error. This chain connects TRBV7-6 to TRBJ1-3, with a possible D match to TRBD1 (6 bases). Trimming left V 2 bases short and J 0 bases short, with 8 bases between. The CDR3 runs 15 residues. The germline V gene has CDR1 SGHVS and CDR2 FNYEAQ. This CDR3 reads CASSLQGHSGNTIYF. The CDR3 region has the DNA TGTGCCAGCAGCTTACAGGGGCACTCTGGAAACACCATATATTTT.

This chain connects TRBV7-8 to TRBJ2-7; 15 nucleotides line up with TRBD2. V shed 6 bases and J 4 bases; nucleotides not matched to a gene: 16. The CDR3 runs to 19 residues. CDR1 is SGHVS, CDR2 FQNEAQ, per germline. The CDR3 DNA follows: TGTGCCAGCAGTTCTTATGGGACTAGCGGGAGGAGGAGCGAATACGAGCAGTACTTC. This codes for CASSSYGTSGRRSEYEQYF.

This chain joins TRBV5-1 and TRBJ1-1, with 9 bases fitting TRBD1. The CDR3 has 14 amino acids. V shed 3 bases, J shed 5 bases, and the junction held 5 bases outside the gene matches. Germline CDR1 is SGHRS and CDR2 is YFSETQ. The CDR3 sequence: CASSWGQGGTEAFF. As DNA, the CDR3 is TGCGCCAGCAGCTGGGGACAGGGAGGAACTGAAGCTTTCTTT.

J is TRBJ2-7 and V is TRBV5-1, with D possibly matching TRBD1 (5 bases). The CDR3 consists of 16 residues. The V gene's germline CDR1 is SGHRS and CDR2 YFSETQ. With 3 bases removed from V and 0 bases from J, the gap between germline ends came to 16 bases. CDR3 residues: CASSSKTQEISYEQYF. The CDR3 nucleotides are TGCGCCAGCAGCTCAAAGACACAGGAAATCTCCTACGAGCAGTACTTC.